A single sample gave rise to the 29 T cell receptor beta chains below, sequenced in a study of OX40 agonist ivuxolimab in advanced cancers. Only in-frame clones appear in the TCRdb table, and some are missing; sequencing was by immunoSEQ multiplex PCR. The data contain roughly 100,000 clones, 70% to 85% of them seen just once; the ten biggest clones take up more than 1.4%. Here the sequenced sample was CD4+ or CD8+ T cells sorted from blood, taken in a trial of the OX40 agonist ivuxolimab. These receptors originate from an adult with an advanced solid tumor such as melanoma, head and neck, liver or kidney cancer.

The chain carries TRBV19 and TRBJ2-1; TRBD1 aligns across 8 bases. Germline CDR1 is LNHDA and CDR2 is SQIVND (reference sequence). V lost 5 bases, J lost 1 base, and 7 bases stayed unmatched. The CDR3 is 16 amino acids. CDR3 in amino acids: CASSAPDRGSYNEQFF. For the CDR3, the DNA is TGTGCCAGTAGTGCACCCGACAGGGGATCCTACAATGAGCAGTTCTTC. Using reference TRBV19 and TRBJ2-1 for the parts outside the CDR3, the full variable domain is DGGITQSPKYLFRKEGQNVTLSCEQNLNHDAMYWYRQDPGQGLRLIYYSQIVNDFQKGDIAEGYSVSREKKESFPLTVTSAQKNPTAFYLCASSAPDRGSYNEQFFGPGTRLTVL.

A single count supports this clone. The chain uses TRBV2 and TRBJ1-5; D uncertain. The CDR3 length is 13 residues. CDR1 is SNHLY and CDR2 is FYNNEI in the germline V gene. The V end was cut by 7 bases, the J end by 3 bases, with 10 bases between. CDR3 amino acids: CASTLLPNQPQHF. CDR3 in DNA: TGTGCCAGCACCCTTCTCCCCAATCAGCCCCAGCATTTT.

This rearrangement joins TRBV10-3 to TRBJ1-3; a possible D gene is TRBD1 (5 bases). The CDR3 is made up of 15 amino acids. V shed 8 bases and J shed 3 bases, with 17 bases lying between them. From germline, CDR1 is ENHRY and CDR2 SYGVKD. The CDR3 loop reads CAIGGTGRSGNTIYF. Here the CDR3 DNA reads TGTGCCATCGGGGGGACGGGGCGTAGTGGAAACACCATATATTTT.

This sequence joins TRBV11-2 and TRBJ2-5, with TRBD2 matching over 11 bases. CDR3 length equals 15 residues. Germline-derived CDR1 and CDR2 are SGHAT and FQNNGV. Unmatched junction bases numbered 4, after V lost 3 bases and J lost 4 bases. For the CDR3, the DNA is TGTGCCAGCAGCTTTCTAGCGGGAGGTCGAGAGACCCAGTACTTC. Its protein is CASSFLAGGRETQYF.

In regard to this clone: The limits of the CDR3 on the DNA are not certain, so only TCRdb's listed CDR3 is given. This chain links TRBV21-1 with TRBJ1-5; the D segment call TRBD1 is taken from the table without a DNA check. TRBV21-1 represents a pseudogene. Including both end residues, the CDR3 is 16 amino acids long. The CDR3 protein is CASSPIWARGNQPQHF.

A remark on this clone: A junction boundary mismatches the germline segment, possibly from a read error. The chain couples TRBV28 to TRBJ1-3; D not certain. The length of the CDR3 is 12 residues. Germline CDR1 reads MDHEN; CDR2 reads SYDVKM. The CDR3 region is CASSFPGDTIYF. CDR3 nucleotides: TGTGCCAGCAGTTTCCCTGGAGACACCATATATTTT.

The count of this clone is one. The rearrangement joins TRBV25-1 to TRBJ1-3; possible D gene TRBD1, 5 bases. The CDR3 contains 13 residues. The V end lost 2 bases, the J end lost 9 bases, and 11 bases lay between the germline ends. Germline CDR1 reads MGHDK; CDR2 reads SYGVNS. In DNA, the CDR3 is TGTGCCAGCAGTGAAGGGACGGTGGCCACCATATATTTT. It encodes CASSEGTVATIYF.

The chain is built from TRBV6-6 and TRBJ2-1, with 15 bases aligning to TRBD2. There are 16 residues in the CDR3. V gave up 6 bases and J gave up 15 bases; unmatched junction bases: 15. From germline, CDR1 is MNHNY and CDR2 SVGAGI (reference sequence). The CDR3 DNA follows: TGTGCCAGCAGCCGAACACCGGGACTAGCGGGAGGTGGTGTGTTCTTC. This sequence encodes CASSRTPGLAGGGVFF.

This chain uses TRBV7-2 with TRBJ2-4; 9 bases align to TRBD1. V shed 4 bases, J shed 0 bases, and the junction held 7 bases outside the gene matches. Per germline, CDR1 SGHTA and CDR2 FQGNSA. This CDR3 is built from 17 residues. CDR3 region: CASSSGTGSQAKNIQYF. Here the CDR3 DNA reads TGTGCCAGCAGCTCCGGGACAGGGTCCCAAGCCAAAAACATTCAGTACTTC.

The chain is built from TRBV21-1 and TRBJ2-7; the table gives TRBD1 as D, unverified against the DNA. TRBV21-1 is described as a pseudogene. This CDR3 spans 15 amino acids. Written as DNA, the CDR3 is TGTGCCAGCAGCCTACGGGACAGTAGGTACCACGAGCAGTACTTC. This gives the protein CASSLRDSRYHEQYF.

The rearrangement joins TRBV7-2 to TRBJ2-1, with no clear D. The germline gives CDR1 SGHTA, CDR2 FQGNSA. The CDR3 length is 11 residues. Trimming shortened V by 6 bases and J by 9 bases, and 9 bases separated the two germline ends. The CDR3 loop reads CASRITSEQFF. For the CDR3, the DNA is TGTGCCAGCAGGATCACAAGTGAGCAGTTCTTC.

V usage is TRBV7-3 and J usage is TRBJ2-1, with 7 bases identical to TRBD1. Germline V gene lookup returns CDR1 SGHTA and CDR2 FQGTGA. The J segment lost 5 bases and the V segment lost 5 bases, leaving 3 bases of the junction unmatched. The CDR3 extends over 13 amino acids. The CDR3 DNA is TGTGCCAGCAGCACCGGGACAGACAATGAGCAGTTCTTC. Translated: CASSTGTDNEQFF.

The gene calls are TRBV10-3 and TRBJ2-1; 9 bases are shared with TRBD1. V trimming: 8 bases; J trimming: 5 bases; junction bases outside the gene matches: 10. The CDR3 contains 15 residues. The V gene's germline CDR1 is ENHRY and CDR2 SYGVKD. The CDR3 sequence is CAIRGDRAPHNEQFF. CDR3 bases: TGTGCCATCCGGGGGGACAGGGCGCCTCACAATGAGCAGTTCTTC.

V is TRBV19 and J is TRBJ2-1, with 7 bases that match TRBD2. The CDR3 is 14 residues long. Losses at the gene ends were 3 bases for V and 8 bases for J; bases not matched to a gene: 7. Germline V gene lookup returns CDR1 LNHDA and CDR2 SQIVND (reference sequence). CDR3 residues: CASSIERAGDEQFF. DNA of the CDR3: TGTGCCAGTAGTATCGAGAGGGCGGGAGATGAGCAGTTCTTC.

CDR3 sequence reads: CASSPRDQPQHF. CDR3 sequence (DNA): TGTGCCAGCTCACCTCGGGATCAGCCCCAGCATTTT. The V and J genes are TRBV18 and TRBJ1-5, with unresolved D. The CDR3 extends over 12 amino acids. The V gene lost 3 bases and the J gene lost 5 bases, with 5 bases spanning the gap. The germline gives CDR1 KGHSH, CDR2 LQKENI.

The chain recombines TRBV6-1 with TRBJ1-1; 7 bases agree with TRBD1. After removal of 1 base from V and 5 bases from J, the junction contained 13 bases not matched to a gene. Germline loops: CDR1 MNHNS, CDR2 SASEGT. This CDR3 comprises 17 residues. For the CDR3, the DNA is TGTGCCAGCAGTGAAGGACAGGGAAAGAGGCTTGGGACTGAAGCTTTCTTT. Translating it yields CASSEGQGKRLGTEAFF.

This clone was detected only once. V gene TRBV28 combines with J gene TRBJ2-1; D uncertain. This CDR3 has 12 residues. The V end was cut by 6 bases, the J end by 8 bases, with 11 bases between. Germline V lookup: CDR1 MDHEN, CDR2 SYDVKM. CDR3 sequence reads: CASSGRVYEQFF. CDR3 nucleotides: TGTGCCAGCAGCGGAAGGGTGTATGAGCAGTTCTTC.

This clone was detected only once. The chain uses TRBV2 and TRBJ1-6; the match to TRBD1 covers 9 bases. Trimming at V came to 4 bases and at J to 8 bases, leaving 3 bases not matched to a gene. From germline, CDR1 is SNHLY and CDR2 FYNNEI. The CDR3 is 14 amino acids. Here the CDR3 reads CASSVQGADSPLHF. CDR3 in DNA: TGTGCCAGCAGTGTACAGGGGGCGGATTCACCCCTCCACTTT.

Notes on this clone: Other DNA sequences in this sample translate to the same CDR3. J is TRBJ1-5 and V is TRBV10-3, with no clear D. The CDR3 runs to 13 residues. The germline V gene has CDR1 ENHRY and CDR2 SYGVKD. V shed 3 bases and J shed 2 bases, with 5 bases lying between them. In DNA, the CDR3 is TGTGCCATCAGTGAACTAGGCAATCAGCCCCAGCATTTT. Translating gives CAISELGNQPQHF.

This sequence joins TRBV27 and TRBJ1-6, with 7 bases that match TRBD1. CDR1 is MNHEY and CDR2 is SMNVEV in the germline V gene (reference sequence). This CDR3 has 14 residues. Germline trimming cut 3 bases from V and 10 bases from J; bases unmatched to any gene: 6. CDR3 amino acids: CASSLSRGNSPLHF. CDR3 coding DNA: TGTGCCAGCAGTTTGTCCAGGGGGAACTCACCCCTCCACTTT.

The chain couples TRBV5-4 to TRBJ2-2, with D unresolved. Trimming pared 0 bases from V and 2 bases from J, leaving 8 bases between. This CDR3 is built from 15 residues. CDR1 SGHNT and CDR2 YYREEE come from the germline V gene (reference sequence). The CDR3 sequence: CASSLGQVNTGELFF. The CDR3 nucleotides read TGTGCCAGCAGCTTGGGGCAGGTCAACACCGGGGAGCTGTTTTTT.

The chain is built from TRBV7-8 and TRBJ1-2, with D maybe TRBD1 (6 bases). Per germline, CDR1 SGHVS and CDR2 FQNEAQ. Trimming pared 6 bases from V and 4 bases from J, leaving 15 bases between. The CDR3 is made up of 14 amino acids. This chain's CDR3 is CASSKTGLSYGYTF. CDR3 bases: TGTGCCAGCAGTAAAACAGGGTTGAGCTATGGCTACACCTTC.

V and J are TRBV6-6 and TRBJ1-2; 7 bases fit TRBD1. The V gene end was trimmed by 2 bases and the J gene end by 2 bases; junction bases not matched to a gene: 2. The CDR3 contains 14 residues. Germline loops: CDR1 MNHNY, CDR2 SVGAGI (reference sequence). The CDR3 region is CASSYQGQNYGYTF. Written as DNA, the CDR3 is TGTGCCAGCAGTTACCAGGGACAGAACTATGGCTACACCTTC.

This chain links TRBV5-1 with TRBJ2-3; 10 bases line up with TRBD2. The germline gives CDR1 SGHRS, CDR2 YFSETQ. The V segment lost 6 bases and the J segment 0 bases; nucleotides outside the gene matches: 4. The length of the CDR3 is 15 residues. The CDR3 bases are TGCGCCAGCAAATGGACTAGCGGAAGCACAGATACGCAGTATTTT. This codes for CASKWTSGSTDTQYF. Full variable domain (missing parts from reference TRBV5-1 and TRBJ2-3): KAGVTQTPRYLIKTRGQQVTLSCSPISGHRSVSWYQQTPGQGLQFLFEYFSETQRNKGNFPGRFSGRQFSNSRSEMNVSTLELGDSALYLCASKWTSGSTDTQYFGPGTRLTVL.

The chain has TRBV28 and TRBJ2-1; 9 bases map to TRBD1. After removal of 6 bases from V and 0 bases from J, the junction contained 0 bases not matched to a gene. CDR1 is MDHEN and CDR2 is SYDVKM in the germline V gene. The CDR3 is made up of 14 amino acids. As DNA, the CDR3 is TGTGCCAGCAGGACAGGGGGCTCCTACAATGAGCAGTTCTTC. Translating it yields CASRTGGSYNEQFF.

The rearrangement joins TRBV5-4 to TRBJ2-3; tentatively, D is TRBD1 or TRBD2 (5 bases each). The CDR3 runs 16 residues. The V and J ends lost 3 bases and 2 bases respectively, with 16 bases between them. CDR1 and CDR2 (germline): SGHNT, YYREEE (reference sequence). The CDR3 sequence is CASSSGTTGYTDTQYF. CDR3 DNA: TGTGCCAGCAGCTCGGGAACCACAGGTTACACAGATACGCAGTATTTT.

The V gene is TRBV5-6, the J gene TRBJ2-7; TRBD2 is a possible D gene (5 bases). Trimming shortened V by 2 bases and J by 1 base, and 13 bases separated the two germline ends. From germline, CDR1 is SGHDT and CDR2 YYEEEE. The CDR3 extends over 15 amino acids. The CDR3 sequence is CASSLSGLRSYEQYF. CDR3 bases: TGTGCCAGCAGCTTAAGTGGACTCAGGTCCTACGAGCAGTACTTC.

V gene TRBV28 combines with J gene TRBJ1-3, with 7 positions matching TRBD1. This CDR3 contains 17 residues. From germline, CDR1 is MDHEN and CDR2 SYDVKM. V dropped 4 bases and J dropped 0; count of bases not matched to a gene: 9. The CDR3 reads CASSSPGTARSGNTIYF. The CDR3, as DNA: TGTGCCAGCAGTTCGCCAGGGACAGCCCGCTCTGGAAACACCATATATTTT.

The chain has TRBV7-2 and TRBJ2-1; TRBD1 agrees at 9 bases. Germline V gene lookup returns CDR1 SGHTA and CDR2 FQGNSA. V gave up 3 bases and J gave up 1 base; unmatched junction bases: 4. The CDR3 covers 16 residues. The CDR3 is CASSFAGTGSYNEQFF. The DNA of the CDR3 is TGTGCCAGCAGCTTTGCCGGGACAGGGTCCTACAATGAGCAGTTCTTC.